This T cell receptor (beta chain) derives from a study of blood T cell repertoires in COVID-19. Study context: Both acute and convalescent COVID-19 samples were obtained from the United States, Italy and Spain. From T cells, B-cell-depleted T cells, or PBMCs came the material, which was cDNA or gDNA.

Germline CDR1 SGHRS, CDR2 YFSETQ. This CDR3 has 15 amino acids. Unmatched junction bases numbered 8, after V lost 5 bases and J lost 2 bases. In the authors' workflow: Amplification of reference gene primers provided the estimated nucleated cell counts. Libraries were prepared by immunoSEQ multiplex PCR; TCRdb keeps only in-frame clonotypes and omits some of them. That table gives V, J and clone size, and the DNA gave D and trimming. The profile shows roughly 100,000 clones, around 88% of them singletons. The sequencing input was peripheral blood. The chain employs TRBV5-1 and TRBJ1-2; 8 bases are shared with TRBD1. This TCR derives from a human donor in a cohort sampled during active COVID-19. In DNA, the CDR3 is TGCGCCAGCAGATCGGGACAGGCCATAAACTATGGCTACACCTTC. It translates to CASRSGQAINYGYTF.